What follows are 12 T cell receptor beta chains derived from one specimen sequenced in a study of T cell responses to AZD1222 COVID-19 vaccine. Some clones are missing from TCRdb's copy, which holds only in-frame ones; the method was immunoSEQ multiplex PCR. The repertoire holds some 160,000 clones, with approximately 93% as singletons. Source: peripheral blood, taken on day 0 of AZD1222 vaccination. The receptors come from an adult in good health.

CDR3: CASSTSTGKDYGYTF. The CDR3 DNA follows: TGTGCCAGCTCAACTAGTACAGGGAAGGACTATGGCTACACCTTC. This rearrangement joins TRBV18 to TRBJ1-2; maybe TRBD1 (6 bases). The V and J ends lost 5 bases and 3 bases respectively, with 16 bases between them. The CDR3 has 15 residues. Germline V lookup: CDR1 KGHSH, CDR2 LQKENI.

The chain links TRBV5-1 to TRBJ2-5; D gene uncertain. The V end lost 0 bases, the J end lost 2 bases, and 8 bases lay between the germline ends. Germline V lookup: CDR1 SGHRS, CDR2 YFSETQ. The CDR3 length is 14 residues. The CDR3 region is CASSLGRLQETQYF. For the CDR3, the DNA is TGCGCCAGCAGCTTGGGCAGATTACAAGAGACCCAGTACTTC.

V is TRBV5-1 and J is TRBJ2-7, with D possibly TRBD2 on 6 matching bases. The germline V gene has CDR1 SGHRS and CDR2 YFSETQ. The CDR3 totals 13 residues. V lost 4 bases and J 7 bases, leaving 15 bases between the germline ends. The CDR3 nucleotides read TGCGCCAGCAGCCCCACGGGGGTGGGTGAGCAGTACTTC. Translation gives CASSPTGVGEQYF.

The chain carries TRBV2 and TRBJ2-7; TRBD2 matches at 10 bases. This CDR3 has 15 amino acids. Germline V CDR1 and CDR2: SNHLY, FYNNEI. V was clipped by 5 bases and J by 0 bases; unmatched bases: 4. In DNA form, the CDR3 reads TGTGCCAGCAGTCCGTTAGCGGGGGGCTCCTACGAGCAGTACTTC. This gives the protein CASSPLAGGSYEQYF.

CDR3 amino acids: CASSQRLDSGEKLFF. The CDR3 coding sequence is TGCGCCAGCAGCCAAAGACTAGACAGCGGAGAAAAACTGTTTTTT. V is TRBV4-1 and J is TRBJ1-4, with D maybe TRBD1 (5 bases). The germline V gene has CDR1 MGHRA and CDR2 YSYEKL. Deletions cut 2 bases from V and 8 bases from J, with 15 bases between. The CDR3 is 15 residues long.

In this sample, this clone turned up once. The CDR3 region is CASTPGGGETQYF. As DNA, the CDR3 is TGTGCCAGCACCCCGGGAGGCGGAGAGACCCAGTACTTC. The chain employs TRBV28 and TRBJ2-5, with 7 bases matching TRBD2. The length of the CDR3 is 13 residues. V was clipped by 7 bases and J by 4 bases; unmatched bases: 6. Germline V gene lookup returns CDR1 MDHEN and CDR2 SYDVKM. The full variable domain, completed using reference TRBV28 and TRBJ2-5, is DVKVTQSSRYLVKRTGEKVFLECVQDMDHENMFWYRQDPGLGLRLIYFSYDVKMKEKGDIPEGYSVSREKKERFSLILESASTNQTSMYLCASTPGGGETQYFGPGTRLLVL.

The table lists this clone with a count of one. The chain joins TRBV6-1 to TRBJ2-2; no firm D call. The CDR3 sequence is 13 residues long. Trimming took off 2 bases at V and 5 bases at J, with 6 bases between the two ends. The V gene's germline CDR1 is MNHNS and CDR2 SASEGT. The CDR3 sequence: CASSELGTGELFF. The CDR3 DNA sequence: TGTGCCAGCAGTGAACTAGGTACCGGGGAGCTGTTTTTT.

The V gene is TRBV5-1, the J gene TRBJ1-1; D call uncertain. Germline V CDR1 and CDR2: SGHRS, YFSETQ. The V gene lost 2 bases and the J gene lost 1 base, with 6 bases spanning the gap. The CDR3 has 13 amino acids. CDR3 residues: CASSFDWNTEAFF. The CDR3 DNA reads as TGCGCCAGCAGCTTTGACTGGAACACTGAAGCTTTCTTT.

The rearrangement links TRBV6-8 to TRBJ2-1, with D perhaps TRBD2 (6 bases). The CDR3 is 11 residues long. V was cut by 6 bases and J by 15 bases, with 15 bases left in between. Germline V lookup: CDR1 MNHGY, CDR2 SAAAGT. CDR3 coding DNA: TGTGCCAGCAGGAATCGGGGGAGCCCGTTCTTC. Translated: CASRNRGSPFF.

The chain uses TRBV30 and TRBJ1-2, with unresolved D. V was trimmed by 3 bases and J by 1 base, leaving 18 bases between them. Per germline, CDR1 GTSNPN and CDR2 SVGIG (reference sequence). The CDR3 loop spans 16 amino acids. The CDR3, as DNA: TGTGCCTGGAGCGGTAACGGTTGGGGAGTTAACTATGGCTACACCTTC. Protein product: CAWSGNGWGVNYGYTF.

The chain combines TRBV19 with TRBJ2-4, with D unresolved. CDR1 and CDR2 from the germline V gene are LNHDA and SQIVND (reference sequence). The CDR3 has 14 residues. V was clipped by 0 bases and J by 9 bases, with 12 bases between them. The DNA of the CDR3 is TGTGCCAGTAGTATAGATCTCGGTGTACTCATTCAGTACTTC. Translating it yields CASSIDLGVLIQYF.

The chain carries TRBV7-9 and TRBJ2-1, with TRBD2 matching over 14 bases. V shed 5 bases, J shed 14 bases, and the junction held 11 bases outside the gene matches. The CDR3 length is 15 residues. Germline loops: CDR1 SEHNR, CDR2 FQNEAQ (reference sequence). The CDR3 spells CASSTPGTSGGEEFF. In DNA form, the CDR3 reads TGTGCCAGCAGCACCCCCGGGACTAGCGGGGGAGAAGAGTTCTTC.